A single sample is the source of the 3 T cell receptor beta chains below, sequenced in a study of shared clonotypes between healthy human individuals. Sequencing used immunoSEQ multiplex PCR; TCRdb keeps in-frame clones, though not all of them. The sample records roughly 640,000 clones, less than 85% being singletons. The source material was memory CD4+ T cells sorted from blood. Regarding subset: CD45RA-negative fraction. These receptors all stem from a woman aged 25-40 years in good health.

The rearrangement uses TRBV28 and TRBJ1-5; D is perhaps TRBD1 (6 bases). Per germline, CDR1 MDHEN and CDR2 SYDVKM. The CDR3 has 20 amino acids. The V gene lost 1 base and the J gene lost 0 bases, with 22 bases spanning the gap. CDR3 amino acids: CASSLSYLTGTRHSNQPQHF. DNA for the CDR3: TGTGCCAGCAGTTTATCCTATTTAACCGGGACACGCCATAGCAATCAGCCCCAGCATTTT.

This clone has a count of ten or more. The genes are TRBV11-2 and TRBJ2-7; tentatively, D is TRBD1 (6 bases). The length of the CDR3 is 13 residues. The V gene's germline CDR1 is SGHAT and CDR2 FQNNGV. The V end was cut by 4 bases, the J end by 5 bases, with 12 bases between. CDR3 nucleotides: TGTGCCAGCAGCTCCTACAGGGTCCACGAGCAGTACTTC. Residues: CASSSYRVHEQYF.

About this clone: Other nucleotide sequences from this sample produce the same CDR3. CDR3 in amino acids: CASSTGTASTDTQYF. The DNA of the CDR3 is TGTGCCAGTAGTACTGGGACCGCGAGCACAGATACGCAGTATTTT. The V call is TRBV19, the J call TRBJ2-3; D may correspond to TRBD1 or TRBD2 (5 bases each). Trimming took off 4 bases at V and 0 bases at J, with 11 bases between the two ends. The CDR3 length is 15 residues. CDR1 is LNHDA, CDR2 SQIVND, per germline (reference sequence).